The T cell receptor beta chain described here comes from a study of cytomegalovirus exposure and HLA in healthy donors. At the level of the study: Ancestry clustering placed more than 65% of approximately 420 genotyped donors in the Caucasian-associated cluster. Points from the study as a whole: Later analysis found that TCR beta chains associated with HLA were more clonally expanded than other, equally common chains. A later analysis found most CMV-associated TCR beta chains apparently HLA-restricted. According to an earlier analysis, most TCR beta V segments yielded productive rearrangements about 90% or about 30% of the time.

Germline lookup yields CDR1 ENHRY and CDR2 SYGVKD. Trimming took off 4 bases at V and 7 bases at J, with 17 bases between the two ends. The CDR3 extends over 15 amino acids. This clone came up a few times. Antigen: not known. Amplification used 60 Vbeta primers and 13 Jbeta primers. Profiling relied on immunoSEQ multiplex PCR, and the TCRdb table lists in-frame clones only, not all of them. The sample carries over 100,000 clones, just under 75% recorded once. The receptor comes from a man aged 35-49 years in good health and CMV-seropositive. The chain employs TRBV10-3 and TRBJ1-5, with a possible D match to TRBD1 (6 bases). The specimen sequenced was PBMCs. As DNA, the CDR3 is TGTGCCATCAGTGCTTCGCGGGGGGCTGAGCAGCCCCAGCATTTT. This gives the protein CAISASRGAEQPQHF.